This T cell receptor beta chain is drawn from a study of T cells in Graves' hyperthyroidism and ophthalmopathy. TCR beta CDR3 sequences were amplified from RNA transcripts. During a first-round RT-PCR of the TCR CDR3, the HTBI primer set was used. One entry per CDR3 protein, called by TCRdb with MiXCR from the multiplex PCR reads. The sample holds 300,000 to 450,000 distinct CDR3 sequences, roughly 15% seen once. In its sample, this clonotype was seen many times. The target antigen is unknown. Each diagnosis drew on symptoms, thyroxine, TRAb, thyroid ultrasound and orbital computed tomography findings. General observations from the study: Ophthalmopathy, which appeared later, was predicted by the model a median about 6 months before onset.

There are 14 residues in the CDR3. Trimming took 5 bases from V and 1 from J, leaving 9 bases between them. Germline V gene sequence: CDR1 SEHNR, CDR2 FQNEAQ (reference sequence). Sequencing was done on a sample of blood. This chain joins TRBV7-9 and TRBJ2-1; unclear D gene. The TCR was taken from a woman in her twenties or thirties with Graves' ophthalmopathy. This CDR3 reads CASSVDKSYNEQFF. CDR3 nucleotides: TGTGCCAGCAGCGTAGACAAGTCCTACAATGAGCAGTTCTTC.